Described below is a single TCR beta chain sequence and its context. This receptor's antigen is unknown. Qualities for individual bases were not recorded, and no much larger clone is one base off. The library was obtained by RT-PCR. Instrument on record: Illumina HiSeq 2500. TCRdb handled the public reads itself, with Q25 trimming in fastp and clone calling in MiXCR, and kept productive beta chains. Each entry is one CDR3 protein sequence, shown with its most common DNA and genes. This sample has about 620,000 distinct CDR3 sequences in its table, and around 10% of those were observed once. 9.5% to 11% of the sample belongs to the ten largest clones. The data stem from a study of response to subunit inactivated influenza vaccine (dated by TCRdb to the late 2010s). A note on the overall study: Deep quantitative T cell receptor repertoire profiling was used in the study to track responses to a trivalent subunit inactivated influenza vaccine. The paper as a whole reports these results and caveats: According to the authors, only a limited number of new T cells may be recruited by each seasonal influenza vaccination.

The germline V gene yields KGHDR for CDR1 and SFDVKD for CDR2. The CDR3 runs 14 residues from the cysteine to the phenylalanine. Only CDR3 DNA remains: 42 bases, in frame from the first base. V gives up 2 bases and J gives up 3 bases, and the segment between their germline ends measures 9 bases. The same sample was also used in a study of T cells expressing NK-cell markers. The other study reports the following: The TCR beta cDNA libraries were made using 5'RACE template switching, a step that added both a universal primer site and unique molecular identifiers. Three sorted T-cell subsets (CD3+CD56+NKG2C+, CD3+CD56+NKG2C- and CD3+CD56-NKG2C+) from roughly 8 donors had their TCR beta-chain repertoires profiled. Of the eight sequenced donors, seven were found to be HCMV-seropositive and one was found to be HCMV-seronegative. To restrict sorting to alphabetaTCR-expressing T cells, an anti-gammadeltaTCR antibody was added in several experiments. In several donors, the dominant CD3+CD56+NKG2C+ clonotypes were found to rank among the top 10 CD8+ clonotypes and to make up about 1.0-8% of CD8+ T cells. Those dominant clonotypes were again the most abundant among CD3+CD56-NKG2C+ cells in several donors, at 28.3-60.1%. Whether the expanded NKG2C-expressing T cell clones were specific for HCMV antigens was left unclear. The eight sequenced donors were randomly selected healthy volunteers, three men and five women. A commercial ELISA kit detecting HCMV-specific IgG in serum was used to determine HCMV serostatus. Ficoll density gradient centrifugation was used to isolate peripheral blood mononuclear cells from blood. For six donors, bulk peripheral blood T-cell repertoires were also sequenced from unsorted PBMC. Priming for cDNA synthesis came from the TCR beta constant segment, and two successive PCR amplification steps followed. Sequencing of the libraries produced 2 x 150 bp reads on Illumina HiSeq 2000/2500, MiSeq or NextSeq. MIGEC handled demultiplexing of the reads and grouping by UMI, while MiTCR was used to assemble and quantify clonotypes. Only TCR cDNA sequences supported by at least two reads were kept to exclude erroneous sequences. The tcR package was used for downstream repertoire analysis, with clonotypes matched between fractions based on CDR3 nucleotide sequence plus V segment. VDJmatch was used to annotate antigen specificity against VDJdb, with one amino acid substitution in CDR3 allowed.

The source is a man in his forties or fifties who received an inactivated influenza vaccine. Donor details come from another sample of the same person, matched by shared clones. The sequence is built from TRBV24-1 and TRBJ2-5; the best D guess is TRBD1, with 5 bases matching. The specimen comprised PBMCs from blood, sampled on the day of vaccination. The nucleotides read TGTGCCACCAGTGATTGGACGGACAAAGAGACCCAGTACTTC. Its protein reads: CATSDWTDKETQYF.